The 5 T cell receptor beta chains below come from one sample, sequenced in a study of shared clonotypes between healthy human individuals. Assay used: immunoSEQ multiplex PCR; TCRdb lists only in-frame clones, some missing. The data hold some 1.1 million clones, with roughly 80% observed a single time. Sequenced input: memory CD4+ T cells from PBMCs. Subset reported: CD45RA-negative fraction. These receptor sequences come from a man between 18 and 35 years old in good health. Some clones in this sample may be carry-over from other donors' samples.

Regarding this clone: A much larger clone sits a single nucleotide away, making a read error possible. V usage is TRBV5-4 and J usage is TRBJ1-1, with TRBD1 matching over 7 bases. In germline, CDR1 is SGHNT, CDR2 YYREEE (reference sequence). With 4 bases clipped from V and 0 bases from J, the junction kept 3 bases outside the gene matches. The CDR3 runs to 14 residues. CDR3 in DNA: TGTGCCAGCAGCGAGGGACAGATGAACACTGAAGCTTTCTTT. Translation gives CASSEGQMNTEAFF.

The genes are TRBV29-1 and TRBJ2-3, with TRBD2 matching 10 bases. This CDR3 has 15 residues. Per the germline V gene, CDR1 is SQVTM and CDR2 is ANQGSEA. The ends lost 2 bases at V and 3 bases at J; junction bases unmatched: 5. CDR3 amino acids: CSVERLAGATDTQYF. The CDR3 bases are TGCAGCGTTGAAAGGCTAGCGGGAGCAACAGATACGCAGTATTTT.

The rearrangement joins TRBV10-3 to TRBJ2-7; TRBD2 aligns across 13 bases. The germline CDR1 and CDR2 sequences are ENHRY and SYGVKD. The CDR3 is 14 residues long. V lost 6 bases, J lost 5 bases, and 4 bases stayed unmatched. CDR3 loop: CAISPGLAGHEQYF. CDR3 bases: TGTGCCATCAGCCCGGGACTAGCGGGACACGAGCAGTACTTC.

The rearrangement links TRBV7-2 to TRBJ2-7, with 12 bases aligning to TRBD2. The germline V gene has CDR1 SGHTA and CDR2 FQGNSA. Losses at the gene ends were 5 bases for V and 3 bases for J; bases not matched to a gene: 5. The CDR3 sequence is 15 residues long. DNA of the CDR3: TGTGCCAGCAGCCCACTAGCGGGAGGTGGCTACGAGCAGTACTTC. It translates to CASSPLAGGGYEQYF. Supplemented by reference TRBV7-2 and TRBJ2-7, the full variable domain reads GAGVSQSPSNKVTEKGKDVELRCDPISGHTALYWYRQSLGQGLEFLIYFQGNSAPDKSGLPSDRFSAERTGGSVSTLTIQRTQQEDSAVYLCASSPLAGGGYEQYFGPGTRLTVT.

The chain uses TRBV28 and TRBJ2-5, with 7 bases fitting TRBD2. Trimming took 6 bases from V and 4 from J; bases not matched to a gene: 5. CDR1 is MDHEN, CDR2 SYDVKM, per germline. The CDR3 spans 13 residues. The CDR3 loop reads CASRGRVRETQYF. The CDR3 DNA reads as TGTGCCAGCAGGGGGAGGGTCAGAGAGACCCAGTACTTC. Together with reference TRBV28 and TRBJ2-5, the CDR3 gives the full variable domain: DVKVTQSSRYLVKRTGEKVFLECVQDMDHENMFWYRQDPGLGLRLIYFSYDVKMKEKGDIPEGYSVSREKKERFSLILESASTNQTSMYLCASRGRVRETQYFGPGTRLLVL.